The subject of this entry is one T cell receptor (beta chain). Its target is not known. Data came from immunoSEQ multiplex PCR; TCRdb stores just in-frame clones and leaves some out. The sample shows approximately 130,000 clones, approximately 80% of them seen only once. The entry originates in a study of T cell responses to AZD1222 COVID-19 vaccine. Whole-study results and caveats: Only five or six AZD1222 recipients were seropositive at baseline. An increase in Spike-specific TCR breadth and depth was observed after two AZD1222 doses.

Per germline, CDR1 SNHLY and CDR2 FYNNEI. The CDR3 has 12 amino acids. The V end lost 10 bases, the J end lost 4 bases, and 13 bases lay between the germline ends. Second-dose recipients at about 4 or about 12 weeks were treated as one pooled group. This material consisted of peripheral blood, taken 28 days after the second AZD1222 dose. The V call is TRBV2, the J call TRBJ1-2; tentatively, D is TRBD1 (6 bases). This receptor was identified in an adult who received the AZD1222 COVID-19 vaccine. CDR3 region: CATKGGGYGYTF. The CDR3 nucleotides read TGTGCCACCAAGGGGGGGGGCTATGGCTACACCTTC.